This is a list of T cell receptor beta chains from one sample in a study of T cell repertoires in aging, cancer and after chemotherapy. TCRdb re-called the multiplex PCR reads with MiXCR, one entry per CDR3 protein. The sample records more than 950 distinct CDR3 sequences, 32% being singletons. Sequencing was done on a sample of blood. These receptors all stem from a human donor with a solid tumor. Each CDR3 is given with its conserved first and last residue. D genes are given only for firm matches. Only some rows state a clone size, as once, few, many or a class for expanded clones.

clone_size	v_call	j_call	cdr3_length	d_call	cdr3_aa	cdr3_nt
NA	TRBV6-6	TRBJ1-1	16	TRBD1	CASSSRTGKMNTEAFF	TGTGCCAGCAGTTCACGGACAGGGAAAATGAACACTGAAGCTTTCTTT
NA	TRBV11-2	TRBJ2-2	15	TRBD1	CASSLTGTGGGELFF	TGTGCCAGCAGCTTAACCGGGACAGGGGGCGGGGAGCTGTTTTTT
few	TRBV6-5	TRBJ2-3	16	TRBD1	CASSPTTGGRTDTQYF	TGTGCCAGCAGTCCAACGACAGGGGGTCGCACAGATACGCAGTATTTT
NA	TRBV10-2	TRBJ2-7	12	NA	CASRDISYEQYF	TGCGCCAGCCGGGACATATCCTACGAGCAGTACTTC
NA	TRBV5-6	TRBJ2-1	16	TRBD2	CASSLEAGESYNEQFF	TGTGCCAGCAGCTTGGAGGCGGGGGAATCCTACAATGAGCAGTTCTTC
NA	TRBV25-1	TRBJ1-5	14	TRBD1	CASRETGLGQPQHF	TGTGCCAGCAGAGAGACAGGGCTGGGTCAGCCCCAGCATTTT
NA	TRBV6-2/TRBV6-3	TRBJ2-1	15	TRBD2	CASRPGLAGGLEQFF	TGTGCCAGCAGACCGGGACTAGCGGGAGGGCTGGAGCAGTTCTTC
few	TRBV7-2	TRBJ2-2	16	TRBD1	CASSLRQGVGTGELFF	TGTGCCAGCAGCTTAAGGCAGGGGGTAGGCACCGGGGAGCTGTTTTTT
large	TRBV4-2	TRBJ1-1	11	NA	CASSQDRRAFF	TGTGCCAGCAGCCAAGATCGCAGAGCTTTCTTT
medium-sized	TRBV30	TRBJ1-3	15	NA	CAWGLGARSGNTIYF	TGTGCCTGGGGCTTGGGGGCCCGCTCTGGAAACACCATATATTTT
NA	TRBV19	TRBJ2-3	16	TRBD2	CASRTRGGTLTDTQYF	TGTGCCAGTAGGACTCGCGGGGGGACCCTCACAGATACGCAGTATTTT
few	TRBV25-1	TRBJ1-1	13	NA	CASRETGMTEAFF	TGTGCCAGCAGGGAGACTGGGATGACTGAAGCTTTCTTT
few	TRBV19	TRBJ2-5	16	TRBD1	CASSKGQGPIQETQYF	TGTGCCAGTAGTAAGGGACAGGGTCCTATTCAAGAGACCCAGTACTTC
NA	TRBV7-2	TRBJ1-5	16	TRBD1	CASSLVGTGNNQPQHF	TGTGCCAGCAGCTTAGTCGGGACAGGTAACAATCAGCCCCAGCATTTT
NA	TRBV19	TRBJ2-6	19	NA	CASSILISPNRAGANVLTF	TGTGCCAGTAGTATCCTTATCTCCCCGAACAGGGCCGGGGCCAACGTCCTGACTTTC
few	TRBV6-6	TRBJ1-3	15	NA	CASNPSGLVGNTIYF	TGTGCCAGCAACCCCTCCGGCTTAGTTGGAAACACCATATATTTT
NA	TRBV5-6	TRBJ1-5	13	NA	CASSLRTGATEHF	TGTGCCAGCAGCTTAAGGACGGGGGCGACCGAGCATTTT